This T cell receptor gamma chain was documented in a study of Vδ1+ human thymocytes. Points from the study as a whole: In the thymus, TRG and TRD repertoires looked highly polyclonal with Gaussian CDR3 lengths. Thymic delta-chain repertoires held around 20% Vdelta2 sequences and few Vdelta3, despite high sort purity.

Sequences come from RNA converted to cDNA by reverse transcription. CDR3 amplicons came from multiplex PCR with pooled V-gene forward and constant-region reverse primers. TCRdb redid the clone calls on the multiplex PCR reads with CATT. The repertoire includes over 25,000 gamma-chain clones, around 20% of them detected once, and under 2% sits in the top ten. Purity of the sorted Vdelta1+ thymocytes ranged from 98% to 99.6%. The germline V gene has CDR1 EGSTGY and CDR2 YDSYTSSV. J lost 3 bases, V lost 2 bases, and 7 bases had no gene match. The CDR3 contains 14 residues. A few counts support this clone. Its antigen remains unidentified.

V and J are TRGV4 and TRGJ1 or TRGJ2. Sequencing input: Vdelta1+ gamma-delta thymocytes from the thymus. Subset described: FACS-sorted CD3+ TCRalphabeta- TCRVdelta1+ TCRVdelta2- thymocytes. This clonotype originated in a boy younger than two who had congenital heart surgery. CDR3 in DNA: TGTGCCACCTGGGATGTCAGGTTTTATTATAAGAAACTCTTT. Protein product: CATWDVRFYYKKLF.